This T cell receptor (beta chain) was sequenced in a study of CXCR3-negative and CXCR3-positive naive CD8 T cells. Points on this clonotype: Its antigen is still unknown.

The authors made the TRB cDNA libraries by 5' RACE using UMI labels. Reprocessing the 5' RACE reads, TCRdb reports a single entry for every CDR3 protein and omits DNA. This listing includes roughly 65,000 distinct CDR3 sequences. Study-wide results and caveats: CXCR3-expressing naive cells carried TRB CDR3s more hydrophobic than those of CXCR3-negative naive cells. Researchers reported similar TRBV-TRBJ usage in naive CXCR3-negative and CXCR3-positive cells, though memory differed.

Germline CDR1 reads SGHVS; CDR2 reads FQNEAQ. This CDR3 is 12 amino acids long. The V and J genes are TRBV7-8 and TRBJ2-7; as DNA is missing, the TRBD1 call by TCRdb cannot be tested. The source is a human donor in good health. Some clones in this sample may be carry-over from other donors' samples. Sequencing input: naive CXCR3+ CD8+ T cells from blood. Subset given: CD45RO-CCR7+CD27+CD95- naive CD8+ T cells expressing CXCR3 (TNR3+). The CDR3 sequence: CASSWDDYEQYF.